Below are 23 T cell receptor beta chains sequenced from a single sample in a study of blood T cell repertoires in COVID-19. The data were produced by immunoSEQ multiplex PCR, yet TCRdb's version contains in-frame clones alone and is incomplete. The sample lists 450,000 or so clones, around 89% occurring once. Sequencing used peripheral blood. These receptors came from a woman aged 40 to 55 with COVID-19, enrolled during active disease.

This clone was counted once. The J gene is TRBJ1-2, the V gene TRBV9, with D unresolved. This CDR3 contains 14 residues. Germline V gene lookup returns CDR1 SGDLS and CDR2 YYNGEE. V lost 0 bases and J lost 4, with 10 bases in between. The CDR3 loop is CASSVAAGTYGYTF. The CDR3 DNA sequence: TGTGCCAGCAGCGTAGCGGCAGGCACCTATGGCTACACCTTC.

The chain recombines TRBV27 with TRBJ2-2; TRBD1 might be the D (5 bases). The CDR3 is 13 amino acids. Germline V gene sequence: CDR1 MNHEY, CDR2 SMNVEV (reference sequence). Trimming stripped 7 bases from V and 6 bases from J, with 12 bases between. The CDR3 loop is CASKLKGSGELFF. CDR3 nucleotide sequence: TGTGCCAGCAAACTAAAGGGGTCCGGGGAGCTGTTTTTT.

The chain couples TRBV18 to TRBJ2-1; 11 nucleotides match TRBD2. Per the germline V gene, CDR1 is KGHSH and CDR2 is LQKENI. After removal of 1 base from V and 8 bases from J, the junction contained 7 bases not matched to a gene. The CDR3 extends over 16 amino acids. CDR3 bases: TGTGCCAGCTCACCACGGCTAGCGGGAGGAGTGGATGAGCAGTTCTTC. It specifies CASSPRLAGGVDEQFF.

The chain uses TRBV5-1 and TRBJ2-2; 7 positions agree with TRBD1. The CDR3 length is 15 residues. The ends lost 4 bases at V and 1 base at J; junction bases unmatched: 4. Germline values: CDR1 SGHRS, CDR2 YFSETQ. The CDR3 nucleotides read TGCGCCAGCAGCGCCAGACAGGGGAACACCGGGGAGCTGTTTTTT. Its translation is CASSARQGNTGELFF.

The DNA of the CDR3 is TGTGCCAGCAGCCCGACAGACAGGTCCACTGAAGCTTTCTTT. Encoded protein: CASSPTDRSTEAFF. This chain links TRBV9 with TRBJ1-1, with TRBD1 as a possible D gene (6 bases). The CDR3 sequence is 14 residues long. The V gene lost 4 bases and the J gene lost 4 bases, with 14 bases spanning the gap. Germline assignment: CDR1 SGDLS and CDR2 YYNGEE.

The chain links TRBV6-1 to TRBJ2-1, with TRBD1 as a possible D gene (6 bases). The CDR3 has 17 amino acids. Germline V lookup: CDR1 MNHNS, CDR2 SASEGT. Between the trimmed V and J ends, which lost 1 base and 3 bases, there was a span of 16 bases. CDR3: CASSEGYGDKIYNEQFF. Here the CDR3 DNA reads TGTGCCAGCAGTGAAGGGTACGGGGACAAAATCTACAATGAGCAGTTCTTC.

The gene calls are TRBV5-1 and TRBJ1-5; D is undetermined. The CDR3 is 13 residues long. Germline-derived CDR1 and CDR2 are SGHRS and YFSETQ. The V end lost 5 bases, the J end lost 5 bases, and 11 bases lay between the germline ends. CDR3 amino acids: CASRSDGDQPQHF. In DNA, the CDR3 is TGCGCCAGCAGGTCTGACGGAGATCAGCCCCAGCATTTT.

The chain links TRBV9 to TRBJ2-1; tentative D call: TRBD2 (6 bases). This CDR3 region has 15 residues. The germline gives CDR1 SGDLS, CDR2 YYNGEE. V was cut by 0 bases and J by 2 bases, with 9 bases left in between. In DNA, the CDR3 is TGTGCCAGCAGCGTAGTTGCGGGGCCCTACAATGAGCAGTTCTTC. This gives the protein CASSVVAGPYNEQFF.

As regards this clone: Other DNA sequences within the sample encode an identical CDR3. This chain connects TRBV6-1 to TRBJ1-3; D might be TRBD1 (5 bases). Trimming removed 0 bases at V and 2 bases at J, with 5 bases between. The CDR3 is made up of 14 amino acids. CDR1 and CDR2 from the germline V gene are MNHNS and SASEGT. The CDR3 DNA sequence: TGTGCCAGCAGTGAAGCAGGGGCTGGAAACACCATATATTTT. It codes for CASSEAGAGNTIYF.

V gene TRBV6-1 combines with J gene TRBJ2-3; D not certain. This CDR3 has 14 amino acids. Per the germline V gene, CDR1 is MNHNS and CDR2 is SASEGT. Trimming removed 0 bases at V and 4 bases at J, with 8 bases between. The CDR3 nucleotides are TGTGCCAGCAGTGAAGCTGGGCGTTCAGATACGCAGTATTTT. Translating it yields CASSEAGRSDTQYF.

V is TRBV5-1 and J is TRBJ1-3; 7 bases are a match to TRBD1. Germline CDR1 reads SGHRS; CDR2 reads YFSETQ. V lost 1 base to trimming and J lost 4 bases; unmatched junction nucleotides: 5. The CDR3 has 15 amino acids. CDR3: CASSLTGVRGNTIYF. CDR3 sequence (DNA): TGCGCCAGCAGCTTGACAGGGGTCAGAGGAAACACCATATATTTT.

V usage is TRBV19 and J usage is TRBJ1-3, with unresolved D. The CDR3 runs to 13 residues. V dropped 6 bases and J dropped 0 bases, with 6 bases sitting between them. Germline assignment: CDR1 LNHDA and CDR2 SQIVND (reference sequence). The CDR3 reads CASSPDSGNTIYF. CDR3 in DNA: TGTGCCAGTAGCCCAGACTCTGGAAACACCATATATTTT.

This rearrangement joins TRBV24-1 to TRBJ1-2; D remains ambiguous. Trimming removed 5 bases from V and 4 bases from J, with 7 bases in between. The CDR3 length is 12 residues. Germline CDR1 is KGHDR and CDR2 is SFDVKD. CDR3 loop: CATSVDTYGYTF. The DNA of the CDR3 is TGTGCCACCAGTGTAGACACCTATGGCTACACCTTC.

Here the CDR3 DNA reads TGTGCCAGCAGCAGGGTACCGATCACTGAAGCTTTCTTT. Residues: CASSRVPITEAFF. The V and J genes are TRBV6-5 and TRBJ1-1; D possibly corresponds to TRBD1 (5 bases). Germline-derived CDR1 and CDR2 are MNHEY and SVGAGI. This CDR3 region has 13 residues. V was pared by 6 bases and J by 4 bases, with 12 bases between.

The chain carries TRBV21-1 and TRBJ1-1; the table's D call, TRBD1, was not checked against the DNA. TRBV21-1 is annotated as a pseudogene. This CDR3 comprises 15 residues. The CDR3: CASPTTHRGVTEAFF. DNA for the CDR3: TGTGCCAGCCCAACCACACACAGGGGAGTGACTGAAGCTTTCTTT.

CDR3 sequence: CASSYLGAGLHGYTF. DNA of the CDR3: TGTGCCAGCAGTTATCTGGGGGCCGGTTTACATGGCTACACCTTC. V usage is TRBV6-2 or TRBV6-3 and J usage is TRBJ1-2; TRBD1 might be the D (6 bases). This CDR3 contains 15 residues. Trimming stripped 3 bases from V and 6 bases from J, with 17 bases between. Germline CDR1 reads MNHEY; CDR2 reads SVGEGT.

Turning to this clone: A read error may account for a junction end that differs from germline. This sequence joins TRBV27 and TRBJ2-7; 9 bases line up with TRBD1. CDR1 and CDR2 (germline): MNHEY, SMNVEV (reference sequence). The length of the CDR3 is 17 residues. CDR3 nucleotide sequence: TGTGCCAGCAGTGTATCCGGGACAGGGAGATCTAGCTACGAGCAGTACTTC. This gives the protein CASSVSGTGRSSYEQYF.

The DNA for the CDR3 is TGTGCCAGCACTAGCGGGGGGACGACAGATACGCAGTATTTT. This encodes CASTSGGTTDTQYF. The chain is built from TRBV2 and TRBJ2-3; 11 bases align to TRBD2. V was clipped by 7 bases and J by 3 bases; unmatched bases: 3. The CDR3 loop spans 14 amino acids. Germline V lookup: CDR1 SNHLY, CDR2 FYNNEI.

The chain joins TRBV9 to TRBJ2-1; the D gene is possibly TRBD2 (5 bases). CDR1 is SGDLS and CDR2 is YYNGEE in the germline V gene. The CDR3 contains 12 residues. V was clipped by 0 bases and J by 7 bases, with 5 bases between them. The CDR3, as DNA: TGTGCCAGCAGCGTAGGGACTAATGAGCAGTTCTTC. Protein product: CASSVGTNEQFF.

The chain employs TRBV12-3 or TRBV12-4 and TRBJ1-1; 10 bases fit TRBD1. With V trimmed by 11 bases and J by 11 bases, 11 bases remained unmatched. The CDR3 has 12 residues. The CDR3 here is CAGGRDRGPAFF. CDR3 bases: TGTGCCGGAGGAAGGGACAGGGGCCCGGCTTTCTTT.

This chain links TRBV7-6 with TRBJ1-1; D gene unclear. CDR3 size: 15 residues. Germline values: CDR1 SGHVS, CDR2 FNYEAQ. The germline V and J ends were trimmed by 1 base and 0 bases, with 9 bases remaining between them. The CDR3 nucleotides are TGTGCCAGCAGCTTAGAAGGGAGCATGAACACTGAAGCTTTCTTT. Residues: CASSLEGSMNTEAFF.

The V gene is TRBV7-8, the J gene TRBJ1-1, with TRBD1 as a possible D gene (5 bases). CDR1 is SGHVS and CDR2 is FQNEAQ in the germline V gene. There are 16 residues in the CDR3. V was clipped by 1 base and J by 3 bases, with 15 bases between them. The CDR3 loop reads CASSLGAAGLYTEAFF. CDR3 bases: TGTGCCAGCAGCTTAGGGGCGGCAGGGCTATACACTGAAGCTTTCTTT.

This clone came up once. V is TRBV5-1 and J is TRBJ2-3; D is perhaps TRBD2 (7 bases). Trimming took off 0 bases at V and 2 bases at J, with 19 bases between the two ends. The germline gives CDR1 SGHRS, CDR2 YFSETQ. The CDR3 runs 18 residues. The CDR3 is CASSLDGGGPVATDTQYF. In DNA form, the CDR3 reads TGCGCCAGCAGCTTGGACGGCGGGGGCCCCGTTGCCACAGATACGCAGTATTTT.